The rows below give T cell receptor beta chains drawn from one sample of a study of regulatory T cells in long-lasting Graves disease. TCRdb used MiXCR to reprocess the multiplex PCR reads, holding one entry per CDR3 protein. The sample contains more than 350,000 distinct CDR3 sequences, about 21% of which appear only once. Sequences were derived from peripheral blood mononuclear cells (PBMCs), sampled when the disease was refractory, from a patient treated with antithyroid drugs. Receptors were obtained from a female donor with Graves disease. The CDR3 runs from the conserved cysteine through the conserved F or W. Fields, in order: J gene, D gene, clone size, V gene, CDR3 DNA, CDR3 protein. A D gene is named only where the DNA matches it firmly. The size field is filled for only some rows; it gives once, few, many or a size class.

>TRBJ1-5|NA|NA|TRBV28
TGTGCCACCCGGGGGAGCAATCAGCCCCAGCATTTT
CATRGSNQPQHF
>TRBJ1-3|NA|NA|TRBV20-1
TGCAGTGCTTGGGGTCGCCCTGGAAACACCATATATTTT
CSAWGRPGNTIYF
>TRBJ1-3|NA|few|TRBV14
TGTGCCAGCAGCCAAGTTTTGGACCGAATCTCTGGAAACACCATATATTTT
CASSQVLDRISGNTIYF
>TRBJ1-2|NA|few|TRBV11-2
TGTGCCAGCAGCTTAGATCCGGCAGCCTATGGCTACACCTTC
CASSLDPAAYGYTF
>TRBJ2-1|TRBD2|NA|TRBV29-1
TGCAGCGTTGTGGTCCAGCGGGAGGAGCAGTTCTTC
CSVVVQREEQFF
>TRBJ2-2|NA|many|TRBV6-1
TGTGCCAGCAGCCATAGACGGAGGGGGACGAACACCGGGGAGCTGTTTTTT
CASSHRRRGTNTGELFF
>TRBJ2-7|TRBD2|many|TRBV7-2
TGTGCCAGCAGCCCGAGCGGCAGTCTAGCGGGAGGCCTGTACTTC
CASSPSGSLAGGLYF
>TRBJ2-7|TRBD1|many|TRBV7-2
TGTGCCAGCAGCTTCGACAGGGCCTCCTACGAGCAGTACTTC
CASSFDRASYEQYF
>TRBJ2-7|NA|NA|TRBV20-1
TGCAGTGCTAGCGGAAGCTCCGAGCAGTACTTC
CSASGSSEQYF
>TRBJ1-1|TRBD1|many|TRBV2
TGTGCCAGCCGGGACAGGGGGTTTCTGGGCACTGAAGCTTTCTTT
CASRDRGFLGTEAFF
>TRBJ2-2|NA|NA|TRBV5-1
TGCGCCAGCAGCTTGGAGCAGGGGAGTTTCTCCGGGGAGCTGTTTTTT
CASSLEQGSFSGELFF
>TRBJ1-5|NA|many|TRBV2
TGTGCCAGCACCGAGCCGAGGGGGCCCCAGCATTTT
CASTEPRGPQHF
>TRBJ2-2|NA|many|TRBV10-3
TGTGCCATCAAGCCTTATGGCACCGGGGAGCTGTTTTTT
CAIKPYGTGELFF
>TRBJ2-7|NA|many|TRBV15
TGTGCCACCAGCAGAGGACATACGGGGCAGGGAGGCTACGAGCAGTACTTC
CATSRGHTGQGGYEQYF
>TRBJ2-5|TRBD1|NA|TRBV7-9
TGTGCCAGCAGCTTAGCCGGACAGGGCAGTCGAGAGACCCAGTACTTC
CASSLAGQGSRETQYF
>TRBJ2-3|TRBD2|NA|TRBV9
TGTGCCAGCCGGGGGGAGGGCGTGGATACGCAGTATTTT
CASRGEGVDTQYF
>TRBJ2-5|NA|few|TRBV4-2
TGTGCCAGCAGCCAGGAGAAAGGCAAGGGGGGCGAGACCCAGTACTTC
CASSQEKGKGGETQYF
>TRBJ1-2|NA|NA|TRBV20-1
TGCAGTGCTGAGGACCCTAAATCAGGCTACACCTTC
CSAEDPKSGYTF
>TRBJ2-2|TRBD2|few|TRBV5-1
TGCGCCAGCAGCTCCAAAGCGGGTACGGGAGGGCCCACCGGGGAGCTGTTTTTT
CASSSKAGTGGPTGELFF
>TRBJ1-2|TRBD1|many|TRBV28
TGTGCCAGCAGGCTCCCGGGACAGGGCGGCCATGGCTACACCTTC
CASRLPGQGGHGYTF
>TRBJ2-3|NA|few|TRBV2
TGTGCCAGCATGACGACCGCCACAGATACGCAGTATTTT
CASMTTATDTQYF
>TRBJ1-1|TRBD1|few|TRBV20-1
TGCAGTGTAAGACAGGGTGGTGGCACTGAAGCTTTCTTT
CSVRQGGGTEAFF
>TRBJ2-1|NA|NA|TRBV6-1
TGTGCCAGCAGTGATAAGGAGGGGGCGGACTTCTCCTACAATGAGCAGTTCTTC
CASSDKEGADFSYNEQFF
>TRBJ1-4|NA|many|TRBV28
TGTGCCAGCAGCCTCGGGACCAGTAATGAAAAACTGTTTTTT
CASSLGTSNEKLFF
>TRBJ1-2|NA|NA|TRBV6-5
TGTGCCAGCAGTTACTCGGCCCGGGGTCGGGGCTACACCTTC
CASSYSARGRGYTF
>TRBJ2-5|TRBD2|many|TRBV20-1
TGCAGTGCTAGGACGACTAGCGGGGAAGAGACCCAGTACTTC
CSARTTSGEETQYF
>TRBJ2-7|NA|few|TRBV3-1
TGTGCCAGCAGCCATGAACGGGGGCGCGAGCAGTACTTC
CASSHERGREQYF
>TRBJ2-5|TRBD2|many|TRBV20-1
TGCAGTGCTAGAGGGGGACTAGCGGATGAGACCCAGTACTTC
CSARGGLADETQYF